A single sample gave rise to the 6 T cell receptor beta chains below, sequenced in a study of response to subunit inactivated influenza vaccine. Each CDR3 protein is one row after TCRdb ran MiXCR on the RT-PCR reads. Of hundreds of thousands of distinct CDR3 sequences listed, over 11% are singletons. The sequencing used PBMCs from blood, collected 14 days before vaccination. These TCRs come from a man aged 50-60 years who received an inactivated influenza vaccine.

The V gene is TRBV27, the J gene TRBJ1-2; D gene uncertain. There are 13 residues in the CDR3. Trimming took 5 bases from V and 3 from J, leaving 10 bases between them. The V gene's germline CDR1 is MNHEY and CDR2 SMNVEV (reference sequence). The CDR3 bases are TGTGCCAGCAGTGTCTCGAGCTACTATGGCTACACCTTC. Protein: CASSVSSYYGYTF.

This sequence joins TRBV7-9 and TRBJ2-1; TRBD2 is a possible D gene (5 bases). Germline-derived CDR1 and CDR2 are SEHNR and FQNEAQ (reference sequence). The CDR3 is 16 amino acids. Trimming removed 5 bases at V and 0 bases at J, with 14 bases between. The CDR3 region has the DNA TGTGCCAGCAGCATTTTAGCGTGGGGCTCCTACAATGAGCAGTTCTTC. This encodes CASSILAWGSYNEQFF.

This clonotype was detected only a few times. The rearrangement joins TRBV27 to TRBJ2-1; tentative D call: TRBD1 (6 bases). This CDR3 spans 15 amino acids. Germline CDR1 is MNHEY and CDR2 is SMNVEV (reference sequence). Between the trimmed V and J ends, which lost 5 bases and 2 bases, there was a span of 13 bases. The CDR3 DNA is TGTGCCAGCAGTCCCCGACAGGCCCCCTACAATGAGCAGTTCTTC. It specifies CASSPRQAPYNEQFF.

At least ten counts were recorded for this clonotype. The CDR3 loop reads CASSQDPYSGGTDTQYF. DNA for the CDR3: TGCGCCAGCAGCCAAGATCCTTACTCGGGAGGCACAGATACGCAGTATTTT. The rearrangement links TRBV4-3 to TRBJ2-3, with a possible D match to TRBD2 (6 bases). Germline CDR1 and CDR2: LGHNA and YSLEER. CDR3 length equals 17 residues. Trimming pared 0 bases from V and 1 base from J, leaving 14 bases between.

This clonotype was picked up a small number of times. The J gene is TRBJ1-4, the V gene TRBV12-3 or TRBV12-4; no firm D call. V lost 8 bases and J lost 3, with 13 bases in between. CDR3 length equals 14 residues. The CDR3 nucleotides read TGTGCCAGCTCCCGGGCAGGCTCTAATGAAAAACTGTTTTTT. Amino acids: CASSRAGSNEKLFF.

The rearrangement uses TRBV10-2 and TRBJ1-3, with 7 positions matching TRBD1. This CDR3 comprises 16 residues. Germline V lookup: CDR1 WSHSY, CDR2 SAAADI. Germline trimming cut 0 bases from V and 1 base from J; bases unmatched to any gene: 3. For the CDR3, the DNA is TGCGCCAGCAGTGAGTCCTACAGGGGTTCTGGAAACACCATATATTTT. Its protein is CASSESYRGSGNTIYF.